The T cell receptor beta chain described here comes from a study of T cell repertoires in cytomegalovirus infection. Background on the study: Matching HLA type, along with CMV infection, was indicated by public TCR beta signatures.

V was trimmed by 8 bases and J by 1 base, leaving 12 bases between them. The CDR3 is made up of 13 amino acids. Per the germline V gene, CDR1 is SGHDN and CDR2 is FVKESK. This clonotype was counted only a few times. TCRdb passed the reads through MiXCR, listing each CDR3 protein once. Of 680,000 or so distinct CDR3 sequences in the sample, 35% are singletons; the top ten hold around 2.8%. The TCR originated in a human donor in good health (CMV status not recorded). Some clones in this sample may be carry-over from other donors' samples. J is TRBJ2-7 and V is TRBV14, with D tentatively TRBD1 (5 bases). Source material: PBMCs. Here the CDR3 DNA reads TGTGCCAGCGGGATTGACAGATCCTACGAGCAGTACTTC. Its translation: CASGIDRSYEQYF.